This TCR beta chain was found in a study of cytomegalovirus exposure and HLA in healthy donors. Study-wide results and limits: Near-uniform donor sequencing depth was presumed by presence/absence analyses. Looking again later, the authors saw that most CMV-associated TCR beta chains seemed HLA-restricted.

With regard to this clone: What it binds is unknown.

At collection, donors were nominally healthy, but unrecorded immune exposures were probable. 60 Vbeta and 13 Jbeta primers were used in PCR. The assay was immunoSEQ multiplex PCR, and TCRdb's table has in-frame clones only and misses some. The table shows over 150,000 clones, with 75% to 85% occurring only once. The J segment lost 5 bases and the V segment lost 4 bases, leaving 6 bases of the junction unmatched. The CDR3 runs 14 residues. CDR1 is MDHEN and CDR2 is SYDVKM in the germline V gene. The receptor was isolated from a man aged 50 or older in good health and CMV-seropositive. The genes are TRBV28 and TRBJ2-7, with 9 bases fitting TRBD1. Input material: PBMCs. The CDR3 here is CASSSTGGINEQYF. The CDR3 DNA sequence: TGTGCCAGCAGTTCGACAGGGGGGATCAACGAGCAGTACTTC.